One and the same sample provided the 27 T cell receptor beta chains below, sequenced in a study of OX40 agonist ivuxolimab in advanced cancers. Profiled with immunoSEQ multiplex PCR; TCRdb holds only in-frame clones, not every one. In the table there are 9,500 to 15,000 clones, around four fifths of which are singletons. This specimen was CD4+ or CD8+ T cells sorted from blood, taken in a trial of the OX40 agonist ivuxolimab. Receptor source: an adult with an advanced solid tumor such as melanoma, head and neck, liver or kidney cancer.

The rearrangement joins TRBV29-1 to TRBJ2-7, with D perhaps matching TRBD2 (6 bases). This CDR3 is 13 amino acids long. With 6 bases removed from V and 4 bases from J, the gap between germline ends came to 16 bases. CDR1 and CDR2 (germline): SQVTM, ANQGSEA. DNA for the CDR3: TGCAGCGTAAAGGCGATTGGGGGGTACGAGCAGTACTTC. Its translation is CSVKAIGGYEQYF.

The chain is built from TRBV27 and TRBJ1-1; no clear D gene. V was clipped by 10 bases and J by 5 bases, with 17 bases between them. The CDR3 has 13 amino acids. Germline-derived CDR1 and CDR2 are MNHEY and SMNVEV (reference sequence). The CDR3 region is CATHRTAGTEAFF. The CDR3 DNA reads as TGTGCCACCCACCGGACGGCGGGGACTGAAGCTTTCTTT.

The chain carries TRBV5-8 and TRBJ1-3, with D maybe TRBD1 (5 bases). CDR3 size: 16 residues. Deletions cut 0 bases from V and 0 bases from J, with 10 bases between. Per germline, CDR1 SGHTS and CDR2 YDEGEE. The CDR3 sequence is CASSLVGESSGNTIYF. The CDR3 DNA sequence: TGTGCCAGCAGCTTGGTAGGGGAGAGCTCTGGAAACACCATATATTTT.

The genes are TRBV9 and TRBJ1-5, with D unresolved. The V gene's germline CDR1 is SGDLS and CDR2 YYNGEE. CDR3 length equals 15 residues. V lost 4 bases and J 6 bases, leaving 17 bases between the germline ends. The CDR3 bases are TGTGCCAGCAGCTCCGGGTCCCTCCCCAGTCAGCCCCAGCATTTT. It yields the protein CASSSGSLPSQPQHF.

This clone showed up just a few times. The V call is TRBV6-1, the J call TRBJ1-3; D is uncertain. Germline CDR1 MNHNS, CDR2 SASEGT. Between the trimmed V and J ends, which lost 2 bases and 0 bases, there was a span of 8 bases. The CDR3 is 15 residues long. The chain's CDR3 is CASSESPSSGNTIYF. CDR3 nucleotide sequence: TGTGCCAGCAGTGAATCTCCTAGCTCTGGAAACACCATATATTTT.

J is TRBJ2-7 and V is TRBV28, with 10 bases identical to TRBD1. V was pared by 4 bases and J by 6 bases, with 12 bases of the junction left unmatched. The germline CDR1 and CDR2 sequences are MDHEN and SYDVKM. The CDR3 is 16 amino acids. CDR3 in DNA: TGTGCCAGCAGTTCCGTAGCCGGGACAGGGGTGGGCGAGCAGTACTTC. It encodes CASSSVAGTGVGEQYF.

A single count supports this clone. The rearrangement links TRBV10-2 to TRBJ2-3, with D possibly being TRBD1 (6 bases). CDR1 and CDR2 from the germline V gene are WSHSY and SAAADI. V lost 8 bases to trimming and J lost 3 bases, with 9 bases between them. CDR3 length: 12 residues. Here the CDR3 reads CASGRGTDTQYF. DNA for the CDR3: TGCGCCAGCGGTAGGGGGACAGATACGCAGTATTTT.

The chain has TRBV25-1 and TRBJ1-1; TRBD1 aligns across 8 bases. Germline CDR1 and CDR2: MGHDK and SYGVNS. The CDR3 runs 15 residues. The ends lost 1 base at V and 0 bases at J; junction bases unmatched: 1. The CDR3 DNA is TGTGCCAGCAGTGAATGGGGACAGGTGAACACTGAAGCTTTCTTT. The encoded protein is CASSEWGQVNTEAFF.

This CDR3 is CASSISSGTLRYNEQFF. The CDR3, as DNA: TGTGCCAGTAGTATCTCCAGCGGGACCCTCAGGTACAATGAGCAGTTCTTC. The rearrangement joins TRBV19 to TRBJ2-1; 7 bases are shared with TRBD2. The trim removed 3 bases at V and 4 bases at J, leaving 12 bases unmatched. The CDR3 contains 17 residues. CDR1 and CDR2 (germline): LNHDA, SQIVND (reference sequence).

The genes are TRBV29-1 and TRBJ2-1; D remains ambiguous. V lost 4 bases and J 4 bases, leaving 14 bases between the germline ends. The CDR3 contains 14 residues. Germline CDR1 is SQVTM and CDR2 is ANQGSEA. CDR3 bases: TGCAGCGTTGGCGGTTTGATCCGGTACAATGAGCAGTTCTTC. Translation: CSVGGLIRYNEQFF.

The genes are TRBV7-9 and TRBJ1-2; 8 bases align to TRBD1. The CDR3 extends over 15 amino acids. V trimming: 4 bases; J trimming: 0 bases; junction bases outside the gene matches: 4. The V gene's germline CDR1 is SEHNR and CDR2 FQNEAQ (reference sequence). CDR3 nucleotides: TGTGCCAGCAGCTCCGGACAGGGAGCTAACTATGGCTACACCTTC. It is translated as CASSSGQGANYGYTF.

This rearrangement joins TRBV5-1 to TRBJ1-1; 10 nucleotides agree with TRBD1. The CDR3 sequence is 15 residues long. The V and J ends lost 4 bases and 5 bases, in that order; junction bases with no gene match: 8. Germline V gene lookup returns CDR1 SGHRS and CDR2 YFSETQ. The CDR3 reads CASSTDRGRGTEAFF. The CDR3 nucleotides read TGCGCCAGCAGCACAGACAGGGGGCGAGGGACTGAAGCTTTCTTT.

The chain carries TRBV6-5 and TRBJ2-7; 9 bases map to TRBD1. CDR1 and CDR2 (germline): MNHEY, SVGAGI. The trim removed 6 bases at V and 0 bases at J, leaving 3 bases unmatched. The CDR3 is 14 residues long. The DNA for the CDR3 is TGTGCCAGCAGCGGACAGGGGAGCTCCTACGAGCAGTACTTC. It is translated as CASSGQGSSYEQYF.

This sequence joins TRBV28 and TRBJ1-3; 8 nucleotides line up with TRBD1. The CDR3 extends over 16 amino acids. With 7 bases clipped from V and 0 bases from J, the junction kept 8 bases outside the gene matches. Germline CDR1 and CDR2: MDHEN and SYDVKM. The CDR3: CASNPRGPFSGNTIYF. The CDR3 DNA is TGTGCCAGCAATCCCAGGGGGCCGTTCTCTGGAAACACCATATATTTT.

V usage is TRBV6-5 and J usage is TRBJ1-1, with no clear D. Trimming took 6 bases from V and 1 from J, leaving 15 bases between them. The CDR3 consists of 15 residues. Germline V lookup: CDR1 MNHEY, CDR2 SVGAGI. The CDR3: CASSREDTWNTEAFF. DNA of the CDR3: TGTGCCAGCAGCCGGGAAGACACTTGGAACACTGAAGCTTTCTTT.

The V gene is TRBV6-1, the J gene TRBJ2-3; TRBD2 aligns across 7 bases. The CDR3 covers 15 residues. Germline values: CDR1 MNHNS, CDR2 SASEGT. The J segment lost 5 bases and the V segment lost 2 bases, leaving 7 bases of the junction unmatched. The CDR3 here is CASSEYERGRDTQYF. CDR3 coding DNA: TGTGCCAGCAGTGAATACGAGCGGGGACGAGATACGCAGTATTTT.

The chain links TRBV6-1 to TRBJ1-1; D is undetermined. This CDR3 has 12 amino acids. V lost 5 bases and J lost 2, with 6 bases in between. Germline loops: CDR1 MNHNS, CDR2 SASEGT. The CDR3 DNA sequence: TGTGCCAGCAGTTATATCAACACTGAAGCTTTCTTT. Its translation: CASSYINTEAFF.

V is TRBV9 and J is TRBJ2-7; either TRBD1 or TRBD2 may fit D (5 bases each). Trimming cost V 3 bases and J 6 bases, with 13 bases left between them. CDR3 length: 13 amino acids. Germline CDR1 and CDR2: SGDLS and YYNGEE. CDR3 nucleotides: TGTGCCAGCAGCGAAGGGACCCGTGGCGAGCAGTACTTC. Translating gives CASSEGTRGEQYF.

V usage is TRBV4-2 and J usage is TRBJ2-5; perhaps TRBD2 as D (5 bases). V lost 1 base to trimming and J lost 3 bases, with 9 bases between them. The CDR3 has 14 residues. Germline CDR1 and CDR2: LGHNA and YNFKEQ. The CDR3 region has the DNA TGTGCCAGCAGCCAAGGGCGGGTGGAAGAGACCCAGTACTTC. Its translation: CASSQGRVEETQYF.

The chain employs TRBV19 and TRBJ2-2; 8 bases match TRBD2. This CDR3 has 19 residues. V lost 4 bases to trimming and J lost 4 bases; unmatched junction nucleotides: 17. Germline loops: CDR1 LNHDA, CDR2 SQIVND (reference sequence). CDR3 bases: TGTGCCAGTAGTACCAGCGGGAGTTCAGGATTTTCCCCCACCGGGGAGCTGTTTTTT. Translated, it gives CASSTSGSSGFSPTGELFF.

V usage is TRBV9 and J usage is TRBJ2-7; D is uncertain. Looked up from germline, CDR1 is SGDLS and CDR2 is YYNGEE. V lost 2 bases to trimming and J lost 2 bases, with 8 bases between them. The CDR3 extends over 13 amino acids. Here the CDR3 reads CASSVDGTYEQYF. Written as DNA, the CDR3 is TGTGCCAGCAGCGTTGACGGAACCTACGAGCAGTACTTC.

This clone was seen only a few times. This rearrangement joins TRBV5-4 to TRBJ1-2; D call uncertain. V lost 0 bases and J 3 bases, leaving 15 bases between the germline ends. The CDR3 covers 16 residues. Germline V CDR1 and CDR2: SGHNT, YYREEE (reference sequence). The CDR3 DNA reads TGTGCCAGCAGCTTGGAGGGCTATCTTCTAGACTATGGCTACACCTTC. It specifies CASSLEGYLLDYGYTF.

The chain is built from TRBV7-6 and TRBJ2-1; 13 bases line up with TRBD2. The CDR3 sequence is 19 residues long. V shed 1 base, J shed 3 bases, and the junction held 9 bases outside the gene matches. CDR1 and CDR2 (germline): SGHVS, FNYEAQ. In DNA form, the CDR3 reads TGTGCCAGCAGCTTAGAGCAACCGGGACTAGCGGGGTTCTACAATGAGCAGTTCTTC. Translated: CASSLEQPGLAGFYNEQFF.

The chain has TRBV7-6 and TRBJ2-1; the match to TRBD2 covers 7 bases. V shed 5 bases and J 0 bases; nucleotides not matched to a gene: 7. Per germline, CDR1 SGHVS and CDR2 FNYEAQ. The CDR3 has 16 residues. The DNA of the CDR3 is TGTGCCAGCAGCACCTCGCGGGGGAGCTCCTACAATGAGCAGTTCTTC. This translates into CASSTSRGSSYNEQFF.

The rearrangement links TRBV6-6 to TRBJ2-5; D is possibly TRBD1 or TRBD2 (5 bases each). The CDR3 contains 15 residues. V shed 3 bases and J shed 9 bases, with 20 bases lying between them. Germline CDR1 and CDR2: MNHNY and SVGAGI (reference sequence). The chain's CDR3 is CASSYFPGPQGAQYF. In DNA, the CDR3 is TGTGCCAGCAGTTATTTCCCGGGACCCCAAGGGGCCCAGTACTTC.

V usage is TRBV13 and J usage is TRBJ2-1, with D unresolved. The CDR3 runs 18 residues. V was trimmed by 7 bases and J by 8 bases, leaving 30 bases between them. The germline gives CDR1 PRHDT, CDR2 FYEKMQ (reference sequence). Here the CDR3 reads CASIIEKESETGAYEQFF. In DNA, the CDR3 is TGTGCCAGCATCATAGAAAAGGAATCCGAGACCGGTGCATATGAGCAGTTCTTC.

The chain recombines TRBV5-4 with TRBJ2-6; D unclear. Germline V gives CDR1 SGHNT, CDR2 YYREEE (reference sequence). There are 15 residues in the CDR3. The germline V and J ends were trimmed by 3 bases and 2 bases, with 9 bases remaining between them. CDR3 in DNA: TGTGCCAGCAGCTATCAAACTGCTGGGGCCAACGTCCTGACTTTC. Amino acids: CASSYQTAGANVLTF.